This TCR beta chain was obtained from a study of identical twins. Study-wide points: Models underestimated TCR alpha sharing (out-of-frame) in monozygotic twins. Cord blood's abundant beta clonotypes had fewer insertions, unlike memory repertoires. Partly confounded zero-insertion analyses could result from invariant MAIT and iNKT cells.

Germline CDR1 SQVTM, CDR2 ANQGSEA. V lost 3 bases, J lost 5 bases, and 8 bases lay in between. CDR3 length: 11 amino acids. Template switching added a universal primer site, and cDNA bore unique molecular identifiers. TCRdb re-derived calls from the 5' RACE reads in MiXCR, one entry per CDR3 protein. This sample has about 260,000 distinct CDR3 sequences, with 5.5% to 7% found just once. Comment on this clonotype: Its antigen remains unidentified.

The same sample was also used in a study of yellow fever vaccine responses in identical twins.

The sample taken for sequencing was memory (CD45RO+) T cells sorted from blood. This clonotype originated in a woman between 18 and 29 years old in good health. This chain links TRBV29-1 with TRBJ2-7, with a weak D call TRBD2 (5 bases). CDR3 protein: CSVDGGDEQYF. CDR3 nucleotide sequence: TGCAGCGTTGATGGAGGAGACGAGCAGTACTTC.